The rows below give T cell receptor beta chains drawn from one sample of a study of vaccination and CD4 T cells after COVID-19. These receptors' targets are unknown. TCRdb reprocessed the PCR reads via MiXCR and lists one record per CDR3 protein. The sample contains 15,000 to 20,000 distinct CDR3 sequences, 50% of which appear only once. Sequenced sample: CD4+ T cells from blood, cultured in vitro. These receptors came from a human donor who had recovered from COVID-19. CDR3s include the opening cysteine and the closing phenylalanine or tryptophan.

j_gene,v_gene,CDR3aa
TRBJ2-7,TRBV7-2,CASREDRGSSYEQYF
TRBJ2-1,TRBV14,CASSQGVAPQANEQFF
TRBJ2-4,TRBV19,CASSKPLTGTKNIQYF
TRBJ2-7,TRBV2,CASRGSRGYEQYF
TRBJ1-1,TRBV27,CASSLGRDASAFF
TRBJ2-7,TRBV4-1,CASSRDRGNYEQYF
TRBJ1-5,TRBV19,CASNRGEGNQPQHF
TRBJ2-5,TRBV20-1,CSAPRGLAGTGTQYF
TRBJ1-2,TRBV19,CASSQTGGSYGYTF
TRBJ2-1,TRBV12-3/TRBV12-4,CASSLGAESGQFF
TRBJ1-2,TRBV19,CASSIVGRNYGYTF